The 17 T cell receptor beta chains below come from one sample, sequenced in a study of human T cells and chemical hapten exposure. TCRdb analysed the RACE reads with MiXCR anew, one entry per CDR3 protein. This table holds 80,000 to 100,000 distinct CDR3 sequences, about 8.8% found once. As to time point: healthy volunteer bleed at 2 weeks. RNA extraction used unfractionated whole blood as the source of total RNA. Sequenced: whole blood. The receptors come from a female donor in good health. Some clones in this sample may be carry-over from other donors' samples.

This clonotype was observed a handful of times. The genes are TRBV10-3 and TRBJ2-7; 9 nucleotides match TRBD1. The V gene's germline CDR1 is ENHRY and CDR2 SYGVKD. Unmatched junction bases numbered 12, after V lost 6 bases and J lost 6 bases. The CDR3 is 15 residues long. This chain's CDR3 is CAIRGPGQGTGEQYF. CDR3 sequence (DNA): TGTGCCATCAGGGGACCGGGACAGGGTACGGGCGAGCAGTACTTC.

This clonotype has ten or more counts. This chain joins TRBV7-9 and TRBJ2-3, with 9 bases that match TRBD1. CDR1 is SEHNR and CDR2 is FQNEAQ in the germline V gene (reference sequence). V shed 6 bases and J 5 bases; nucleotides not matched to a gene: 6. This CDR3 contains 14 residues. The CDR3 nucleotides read TGTGCCAGCAGTCTGGACAGGGGAAGAGATACGCAGTATTTT. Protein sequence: CASSLDRGRDTQYF.

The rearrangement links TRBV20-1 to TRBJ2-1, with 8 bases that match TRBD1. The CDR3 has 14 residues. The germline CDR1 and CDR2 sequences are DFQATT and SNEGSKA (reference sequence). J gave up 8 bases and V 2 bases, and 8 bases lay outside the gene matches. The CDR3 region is CSARRQGAIYEQFF. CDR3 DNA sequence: TGCAGTGCTAGACGGCAGGGGGCAATTTATGAGCAGTTCTTC.

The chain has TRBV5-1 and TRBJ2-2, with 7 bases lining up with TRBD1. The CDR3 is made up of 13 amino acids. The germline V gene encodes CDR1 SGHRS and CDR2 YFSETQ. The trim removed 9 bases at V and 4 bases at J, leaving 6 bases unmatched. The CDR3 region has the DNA TGCGCCACCGACAGGGAAGGCACCGGGGAGCTGTTTTTT. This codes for CATDREGTGELFF.

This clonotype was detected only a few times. The CDR3 here is CASSARQPINTEAFF. The CDR3, as DNA: TGTGCCAGCAGCGCACGACAGCCTATTAACACTGAAGCTTTCTTT. The V gene is TRBV11-1, the J gene TRBJ1-1; tentatively, D is TRBD1 (5 bases). CDR1 is SGHAT, CDR2 FQDESV, per germline (reference sequence). The CDR3 sequence is 15 residues long. Trimming left V 5 bases short and J 2 bases short, with 15 bases between.

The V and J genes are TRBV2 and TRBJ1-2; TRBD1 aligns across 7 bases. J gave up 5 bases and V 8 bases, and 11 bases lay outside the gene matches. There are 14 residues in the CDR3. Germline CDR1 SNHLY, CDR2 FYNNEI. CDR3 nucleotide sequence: TGTGCCAGCGTGGTGAAGGGGGCATTGTATGGCTACACCTTC. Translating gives CASVVKGALYGYTF.

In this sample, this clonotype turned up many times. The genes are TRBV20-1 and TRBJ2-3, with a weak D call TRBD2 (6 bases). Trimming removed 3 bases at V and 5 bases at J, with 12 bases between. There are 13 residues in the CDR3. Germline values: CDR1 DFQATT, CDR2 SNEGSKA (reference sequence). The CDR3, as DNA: TGCAGTGCTAGTCGGGACTTCATAGATACGCAGTATTTT. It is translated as CSASRDFIDTQYF.

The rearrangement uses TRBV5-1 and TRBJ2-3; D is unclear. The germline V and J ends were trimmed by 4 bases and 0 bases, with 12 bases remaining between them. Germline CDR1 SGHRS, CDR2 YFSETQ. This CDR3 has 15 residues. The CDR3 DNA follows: TGCGCCAGCAGCCCGGGCCAGCCTAGCACAGATACGCAGTATTTT. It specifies CASSPGQPSTDTQYF. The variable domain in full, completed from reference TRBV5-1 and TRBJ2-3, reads KAGVTQTPRYLIKTRGQQVTLSCSPISGHRSVSWYQQTPGQGLQFLFEYFSETQRNKGNFPGRFSGRQFSNSRSEMNVSTLELGDSALYLCASSPGQPSTDTQYFGPGTRLTVL.

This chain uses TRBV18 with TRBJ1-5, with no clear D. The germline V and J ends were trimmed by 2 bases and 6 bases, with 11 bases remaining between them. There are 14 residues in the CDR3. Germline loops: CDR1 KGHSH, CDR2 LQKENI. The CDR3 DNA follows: TGTGCCAGCTCACCAGGGAGGGAGGGTCAGCCCCAGCATTTT. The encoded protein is CASSPGREGQPQHF.

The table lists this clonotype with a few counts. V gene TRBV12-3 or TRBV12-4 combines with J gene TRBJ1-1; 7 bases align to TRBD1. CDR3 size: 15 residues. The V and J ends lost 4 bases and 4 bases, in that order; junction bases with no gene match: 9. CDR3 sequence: CASSSRTGAGTEAFF. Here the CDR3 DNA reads TGTGCCAGCAGTTCCAGAACAGGGGCTGGCACTGAAGCTTTCTTT.

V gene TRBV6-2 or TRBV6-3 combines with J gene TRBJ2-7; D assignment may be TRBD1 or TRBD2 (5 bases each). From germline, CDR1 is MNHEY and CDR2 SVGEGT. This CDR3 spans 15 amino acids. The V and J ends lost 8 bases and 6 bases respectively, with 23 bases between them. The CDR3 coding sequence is TGTGCCAGCTCCCGCTGGGACGGAATGGACTCCGAGCAGTACTTC. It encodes CASSRWDGMDSEQYF.

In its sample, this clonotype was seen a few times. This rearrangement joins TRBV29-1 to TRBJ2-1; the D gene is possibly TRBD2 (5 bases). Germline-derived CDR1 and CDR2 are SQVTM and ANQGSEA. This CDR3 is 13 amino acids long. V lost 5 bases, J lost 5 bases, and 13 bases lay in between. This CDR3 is CSVSGHNNNEQFF. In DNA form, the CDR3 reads TGCAGCGTTAGCGGCCACAATAACAATGAGCAGTTCTTC.

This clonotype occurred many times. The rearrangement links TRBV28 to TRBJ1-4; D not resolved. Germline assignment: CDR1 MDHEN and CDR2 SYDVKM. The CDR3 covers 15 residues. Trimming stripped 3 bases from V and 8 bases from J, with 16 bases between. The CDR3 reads CASSFAHAEDEKLFF. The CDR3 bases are TGTGCCAGCAGTTTCGCACATGCGGAGGACGAAAAACTGTTTTTT.

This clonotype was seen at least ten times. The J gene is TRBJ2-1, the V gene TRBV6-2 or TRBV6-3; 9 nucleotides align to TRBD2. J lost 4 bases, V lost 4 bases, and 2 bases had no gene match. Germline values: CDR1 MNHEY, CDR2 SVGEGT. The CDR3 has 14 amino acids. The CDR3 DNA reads TGTGCCAGCAGTTCGCGGGAGGGGTACAATGAGCAGTTCTTC. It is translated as CASSSREGYNEQFF.

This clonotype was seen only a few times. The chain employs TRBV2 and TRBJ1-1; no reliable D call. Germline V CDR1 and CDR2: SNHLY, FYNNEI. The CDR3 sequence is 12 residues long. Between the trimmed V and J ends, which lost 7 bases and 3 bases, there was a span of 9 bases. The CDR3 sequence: CASNAGHTEAFF. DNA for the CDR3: TGTGCCAGCAATGCAGGCCACACTGAAGCTTTCTTT.

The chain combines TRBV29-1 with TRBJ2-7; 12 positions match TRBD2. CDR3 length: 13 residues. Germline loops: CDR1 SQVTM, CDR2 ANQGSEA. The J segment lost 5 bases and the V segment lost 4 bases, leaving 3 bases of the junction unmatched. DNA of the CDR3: TGCAGCGTTGGGGCTAGCGGGAGGGACGAGCAGTACTTC. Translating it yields CSVGASGRDEQYF.

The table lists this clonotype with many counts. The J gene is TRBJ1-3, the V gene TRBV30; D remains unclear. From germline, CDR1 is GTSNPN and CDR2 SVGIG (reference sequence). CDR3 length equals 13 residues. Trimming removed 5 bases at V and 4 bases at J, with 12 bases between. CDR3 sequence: CAWFGPTGNTIYF. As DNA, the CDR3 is TGTGCCTGGTTCGGGCCTACCGGAAACACCATATATTTT.